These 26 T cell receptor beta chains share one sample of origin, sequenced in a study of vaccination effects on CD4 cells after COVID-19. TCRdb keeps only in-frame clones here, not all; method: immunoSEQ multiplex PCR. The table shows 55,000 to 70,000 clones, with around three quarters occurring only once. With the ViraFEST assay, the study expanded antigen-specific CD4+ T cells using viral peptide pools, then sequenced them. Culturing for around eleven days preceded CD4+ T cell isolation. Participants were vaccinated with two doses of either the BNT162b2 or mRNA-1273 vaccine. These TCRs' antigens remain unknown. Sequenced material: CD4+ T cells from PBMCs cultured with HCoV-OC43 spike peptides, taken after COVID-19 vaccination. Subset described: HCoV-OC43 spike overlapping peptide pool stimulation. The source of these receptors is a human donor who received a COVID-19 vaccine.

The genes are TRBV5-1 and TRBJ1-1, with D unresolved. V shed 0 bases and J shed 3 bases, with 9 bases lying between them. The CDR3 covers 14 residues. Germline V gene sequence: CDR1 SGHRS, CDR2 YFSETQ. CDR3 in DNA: TGCGCCAGCAGCTTGGTTCAGGAGGACACTGAAGCTTTCTTT. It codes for CASSLVQEDTEAFF.

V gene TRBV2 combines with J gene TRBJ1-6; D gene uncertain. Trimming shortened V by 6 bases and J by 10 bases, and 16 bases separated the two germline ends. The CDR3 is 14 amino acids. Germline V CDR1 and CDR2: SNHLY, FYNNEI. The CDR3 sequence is CASRSWQTGSPLHF. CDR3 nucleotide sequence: TGTGCCAGCAGGAGTTGGCAGACGGGCTCACCCCTCCACTTT.

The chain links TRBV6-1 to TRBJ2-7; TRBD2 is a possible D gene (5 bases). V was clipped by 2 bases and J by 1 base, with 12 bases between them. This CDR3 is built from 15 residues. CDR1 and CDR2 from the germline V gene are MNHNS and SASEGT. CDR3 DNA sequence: TGTGCCAGCAGTGAAAAGCGACTATGGTCCTACGAGCAGTACGTC. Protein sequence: CASSEKRLWSYEQYV.

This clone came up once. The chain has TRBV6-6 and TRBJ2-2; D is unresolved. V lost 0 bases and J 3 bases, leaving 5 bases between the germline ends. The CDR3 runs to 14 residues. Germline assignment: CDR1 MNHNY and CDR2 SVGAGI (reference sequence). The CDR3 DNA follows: TGTGCCAGCAGTTACTCGAAAGACACCGGGGAGCTGTTTTTT. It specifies CASSYSKDTGELFF.

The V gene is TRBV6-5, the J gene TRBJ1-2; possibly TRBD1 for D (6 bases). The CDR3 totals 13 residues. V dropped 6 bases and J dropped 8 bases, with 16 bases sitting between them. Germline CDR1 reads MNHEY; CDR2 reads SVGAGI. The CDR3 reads CASRYTGSLGYTF. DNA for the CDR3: TGTGCCAGCAGATACACAGGGTCCCTAGGCTACACCTTC.

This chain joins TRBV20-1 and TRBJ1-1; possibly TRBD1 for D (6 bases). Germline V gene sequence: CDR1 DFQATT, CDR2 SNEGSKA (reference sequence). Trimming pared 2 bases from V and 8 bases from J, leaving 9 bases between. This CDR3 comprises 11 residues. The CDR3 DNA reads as TGCAGTGCTAGAAACCAGGGGGAAGCTTTCTTT. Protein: CSARNQGEAFF.

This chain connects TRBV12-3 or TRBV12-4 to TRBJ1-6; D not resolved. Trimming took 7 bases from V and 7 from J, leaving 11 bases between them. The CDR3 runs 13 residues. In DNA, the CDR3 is TGTGCCAGCACTCAAAGGGAGAATTCACCCCTCCACTTT. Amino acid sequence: CASTQRENSPLHF.

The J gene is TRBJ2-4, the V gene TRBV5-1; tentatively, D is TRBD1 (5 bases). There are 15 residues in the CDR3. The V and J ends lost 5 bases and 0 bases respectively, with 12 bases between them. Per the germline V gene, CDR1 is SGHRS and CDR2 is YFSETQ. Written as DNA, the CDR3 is TGCGCCAGCAGTCCAGGGCCCCTAGCCAAAAACATTCAGTACTTC. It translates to CASSPGPLAKNIQYF.

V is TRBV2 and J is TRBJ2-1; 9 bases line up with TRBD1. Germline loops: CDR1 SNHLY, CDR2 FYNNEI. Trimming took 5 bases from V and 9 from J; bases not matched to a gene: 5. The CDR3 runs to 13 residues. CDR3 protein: CASSRGTGPEQFF. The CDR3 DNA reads TGTGCCAGCAGTAGAGGGACAGGGCCTGAGCAGTTCTTC. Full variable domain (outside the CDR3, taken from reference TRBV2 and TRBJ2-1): EPEVTQTPSHQVTQMGQEVILRCVPISNHLYFYWYRQILGQKVEFLVSFYNNEISEKSEIFDDQFSVERPDGSNFTLKIRSTKLEDSAMYFCASSRGTGPEQFFGPGTRLTVL.

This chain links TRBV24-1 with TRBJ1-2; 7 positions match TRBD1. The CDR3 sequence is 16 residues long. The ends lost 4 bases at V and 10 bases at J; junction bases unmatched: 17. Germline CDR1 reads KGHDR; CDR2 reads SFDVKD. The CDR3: CATSDPQGGQKSAYTF. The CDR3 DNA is TGTGCCACCAGTGACCCCCAGGGGGGACAAAAGAGTGCCTACACCTTC.

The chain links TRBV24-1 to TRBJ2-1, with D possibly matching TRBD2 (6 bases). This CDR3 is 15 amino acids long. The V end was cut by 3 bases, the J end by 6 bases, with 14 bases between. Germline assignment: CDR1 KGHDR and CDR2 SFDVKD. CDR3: CATSDAGWDSNEQFF. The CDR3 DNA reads TGTGCCACCAGTGATGCAGGGTGGGACTCCAATGAGCAGTTCTTC.

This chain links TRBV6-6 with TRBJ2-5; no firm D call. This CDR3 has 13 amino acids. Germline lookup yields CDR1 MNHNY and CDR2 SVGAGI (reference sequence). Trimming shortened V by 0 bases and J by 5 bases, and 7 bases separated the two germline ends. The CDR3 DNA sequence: TGTGCCAGCAGTTACTCGAGTGGGGAGACCCAGTACTTC. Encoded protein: CASSYSSGETQYF.

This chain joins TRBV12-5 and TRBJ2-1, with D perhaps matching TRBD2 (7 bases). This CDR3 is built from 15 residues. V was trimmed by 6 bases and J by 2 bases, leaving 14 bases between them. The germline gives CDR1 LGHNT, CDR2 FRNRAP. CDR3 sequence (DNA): TGTGCTAGTGGCCTACAGGGAGGGGCCTACAATGAGCAGTTCTTC. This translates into CASGLQGGAYNEQFF.

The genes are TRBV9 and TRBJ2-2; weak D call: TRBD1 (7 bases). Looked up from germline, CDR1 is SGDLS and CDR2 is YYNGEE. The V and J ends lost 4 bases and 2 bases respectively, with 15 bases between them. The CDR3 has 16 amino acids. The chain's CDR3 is CASSPRGDRNTGELFF. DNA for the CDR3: TGTGCCAGCAGCCCCCGCGGGGACAGAAACACCGGGGAGCTGTTTTTT. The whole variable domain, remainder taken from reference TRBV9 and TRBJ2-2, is DSGVTQTPKHLITATGQRVTLRCSPRSGDLSVYWYQQSLDQGLQFLIQYYNGEERAKGNILERFSAQQFPDLHSELNLSSLELGDSALYFCASSPRGDRNTGELFFGEGSRLTVL.

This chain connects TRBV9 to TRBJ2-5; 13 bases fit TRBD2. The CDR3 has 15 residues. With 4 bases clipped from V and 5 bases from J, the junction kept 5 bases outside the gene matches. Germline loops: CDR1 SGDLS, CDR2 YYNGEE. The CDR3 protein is CASSTSGGALETQYF. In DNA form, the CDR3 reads TGTGCCAGCAGCACTAGCGGGGGGGCCTTGGAGACCCAGTACTTC.

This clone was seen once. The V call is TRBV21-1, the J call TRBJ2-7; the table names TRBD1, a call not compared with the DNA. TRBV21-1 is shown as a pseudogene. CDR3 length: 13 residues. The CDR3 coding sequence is TGTGCCAGTGGTGGGCTGGCCGACTACGAGCAGTACGTC. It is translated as CASGGLADYEQYV.

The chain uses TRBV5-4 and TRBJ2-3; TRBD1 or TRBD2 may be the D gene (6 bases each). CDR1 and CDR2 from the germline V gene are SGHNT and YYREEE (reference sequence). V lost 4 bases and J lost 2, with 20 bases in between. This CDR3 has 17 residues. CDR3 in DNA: TGTGCCAGCAGCCGTCGGGTCAAGGGGGGACCCACAGATACGCAGTATTTT. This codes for CASSRRVKGGPTDTQYF.

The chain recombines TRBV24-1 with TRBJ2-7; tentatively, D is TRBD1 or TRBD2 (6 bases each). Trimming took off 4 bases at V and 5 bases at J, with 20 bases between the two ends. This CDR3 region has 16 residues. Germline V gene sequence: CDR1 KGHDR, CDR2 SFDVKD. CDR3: CATSDPHGPEGDEQYV. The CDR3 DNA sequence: TGTGCCACCAGTGACCCTCACGGCCCGGAGGGGGACGAGCAGTACGTC.

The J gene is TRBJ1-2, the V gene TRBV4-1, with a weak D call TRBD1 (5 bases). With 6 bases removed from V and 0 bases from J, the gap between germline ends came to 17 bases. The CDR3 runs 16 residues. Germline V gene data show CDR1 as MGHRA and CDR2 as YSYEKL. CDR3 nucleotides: TGCGCCAGCAGACTCCCCGGGACCGGGACTAACTATGGCTACACCTTC. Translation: CASRLPGTGTNYGYTF.

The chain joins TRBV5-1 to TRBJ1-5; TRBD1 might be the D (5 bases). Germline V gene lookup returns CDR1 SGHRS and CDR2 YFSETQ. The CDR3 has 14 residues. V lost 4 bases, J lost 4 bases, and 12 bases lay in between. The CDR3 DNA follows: TGCGCCAGCAGCCCCGCCGGGGGGAATCAGCCCCAGCATTTT. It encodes CASSPAGGNQPQHF.

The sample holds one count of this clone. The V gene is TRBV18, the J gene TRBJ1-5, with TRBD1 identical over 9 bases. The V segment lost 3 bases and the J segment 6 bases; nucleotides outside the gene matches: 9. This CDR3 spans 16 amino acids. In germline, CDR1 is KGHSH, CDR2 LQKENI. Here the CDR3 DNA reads TGTGCCAGCTCACCGTCAACAGGGGGCCTGGGTCAGCCCCAGCATTTT. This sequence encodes CASSPSTGGLGQPQHF. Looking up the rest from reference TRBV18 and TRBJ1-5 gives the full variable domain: NAGVMQNPRHLVRRRGQEARLRCSPMKGHSHVYWYRQLPEEGLKFMVYLQKENIIDESGMPKERFSAEFPKEGPSILRIQQVVRGDSAAYFCASSPSTGGLGQPQHFGDGTRLSIL.

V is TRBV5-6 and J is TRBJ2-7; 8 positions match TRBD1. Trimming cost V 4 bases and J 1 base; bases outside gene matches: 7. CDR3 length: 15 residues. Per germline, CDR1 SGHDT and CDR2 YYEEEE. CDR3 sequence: CASSMIRDRSYEQYV. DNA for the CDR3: TGTGCCAGCAGCATGATACGGGACAGGTCCTACGAGCAGTACGTC.

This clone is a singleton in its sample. The CDR3 DNA follows: TGCAGCGTTGAATCCACGAACACCGGGGAGCTGTTTTTT. Translation gives CSVESTNTGELFF. The chain combines TRBV29-1 with TRBJ2-2; D remains ambiguous. Germline-derived CDR1 and CDR2 are SQVTM and ANQGSEA. There are 13 residues in the CDR3. V lost 2 bases, J lost 0 bases, and 4 bases lay in between.

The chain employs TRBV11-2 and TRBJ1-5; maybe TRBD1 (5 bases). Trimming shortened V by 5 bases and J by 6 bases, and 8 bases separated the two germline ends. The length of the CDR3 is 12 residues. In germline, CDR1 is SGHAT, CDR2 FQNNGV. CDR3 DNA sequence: TGTGCCAGCAGCGACCAGGGTCAGCCCCAGCATTTT. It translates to CASSDQGQPQHF.

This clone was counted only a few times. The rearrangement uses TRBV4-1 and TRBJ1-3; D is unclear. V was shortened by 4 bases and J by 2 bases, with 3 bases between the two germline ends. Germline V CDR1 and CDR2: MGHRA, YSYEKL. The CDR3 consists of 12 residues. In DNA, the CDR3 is TGCGCCAGCAGCCCCACTGGAAACACCATATATTTT. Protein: CASSPTGNTIYF.

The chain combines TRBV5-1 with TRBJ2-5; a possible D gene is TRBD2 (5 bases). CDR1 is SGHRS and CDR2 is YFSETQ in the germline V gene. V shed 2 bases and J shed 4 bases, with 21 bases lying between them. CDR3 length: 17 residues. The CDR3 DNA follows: TGCGCCAGCAGCTTTGGTCCCCTCCGGCGGGCTGGAGAGACCCAGTACTTC. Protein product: CASSFGPLRRAGETQYF.